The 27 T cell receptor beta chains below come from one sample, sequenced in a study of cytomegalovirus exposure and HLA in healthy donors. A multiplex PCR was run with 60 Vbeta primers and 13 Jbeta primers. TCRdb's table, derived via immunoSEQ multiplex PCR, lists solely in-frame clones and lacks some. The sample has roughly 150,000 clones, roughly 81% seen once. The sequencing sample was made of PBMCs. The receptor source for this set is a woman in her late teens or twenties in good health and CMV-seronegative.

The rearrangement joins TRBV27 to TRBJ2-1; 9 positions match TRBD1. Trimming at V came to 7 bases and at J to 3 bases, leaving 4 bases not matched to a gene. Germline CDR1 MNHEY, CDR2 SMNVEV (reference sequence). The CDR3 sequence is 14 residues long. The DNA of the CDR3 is TGTGCCAGCAACAGACAGGGGGGCTACAATGAGCAGTTCTTC. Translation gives CASNRQGGYNEQFF.

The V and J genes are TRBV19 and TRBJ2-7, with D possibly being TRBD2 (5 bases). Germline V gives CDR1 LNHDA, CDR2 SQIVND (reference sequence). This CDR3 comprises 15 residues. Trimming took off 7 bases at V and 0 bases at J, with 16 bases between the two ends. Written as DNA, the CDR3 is TGTGCCAGTACCCTAACGGGGTCAGGCTCCTACGAGCAGTACTTC. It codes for CASTLTGSGSYEQYF.

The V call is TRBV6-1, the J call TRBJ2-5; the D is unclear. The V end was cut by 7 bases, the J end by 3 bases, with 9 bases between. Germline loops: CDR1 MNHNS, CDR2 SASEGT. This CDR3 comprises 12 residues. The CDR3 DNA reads TGTGCCAGCACGGAACAGAAAGAGACCCAGTACTTC. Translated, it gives CASTEQKETQYF.

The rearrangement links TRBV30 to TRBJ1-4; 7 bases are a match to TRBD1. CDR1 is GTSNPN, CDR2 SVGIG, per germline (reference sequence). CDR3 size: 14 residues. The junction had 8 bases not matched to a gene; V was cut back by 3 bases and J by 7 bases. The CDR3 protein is CAWSEGARGEKLFF. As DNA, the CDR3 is TGTGCCTGGAGCGAGGGGGCGCGGGGTGAAAAACTGTTTTTT.

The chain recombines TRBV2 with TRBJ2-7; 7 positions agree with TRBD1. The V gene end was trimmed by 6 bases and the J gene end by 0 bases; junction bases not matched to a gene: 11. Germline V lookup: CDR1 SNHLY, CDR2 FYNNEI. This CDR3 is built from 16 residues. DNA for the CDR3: TGTGCCAGCAGCCCCGCGACGGGACAGCCCTCCTACGAGCAGTACTTC. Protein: CASSPATGQPSYEQYF.

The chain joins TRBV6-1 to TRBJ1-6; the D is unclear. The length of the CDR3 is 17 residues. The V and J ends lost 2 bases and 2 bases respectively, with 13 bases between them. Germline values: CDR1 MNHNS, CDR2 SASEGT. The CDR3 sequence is CASSESLGSAYNSPLHF. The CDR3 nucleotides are TGTGCCAGCAGTGAAAGCTTGGGGAGTGCCTATAATTCACCCCTCCACTTT.

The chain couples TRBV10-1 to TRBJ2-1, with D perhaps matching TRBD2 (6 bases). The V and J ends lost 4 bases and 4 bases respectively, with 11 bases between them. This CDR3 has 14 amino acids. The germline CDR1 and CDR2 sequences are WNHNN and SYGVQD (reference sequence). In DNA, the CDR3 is TGCGCCAGCAGTGGTCGGGACTCATACAATGAGCAGTTCTTC. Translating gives CASSGRDSYNEQFF.

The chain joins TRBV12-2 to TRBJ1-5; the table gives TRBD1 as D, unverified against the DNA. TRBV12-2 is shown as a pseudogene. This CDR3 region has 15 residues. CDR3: CASRLVGQVNQPQHF. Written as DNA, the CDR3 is TGTGCAAGTCGCTTAGTGGGACAGGTTAATCAGCCCCAGCATTTT.

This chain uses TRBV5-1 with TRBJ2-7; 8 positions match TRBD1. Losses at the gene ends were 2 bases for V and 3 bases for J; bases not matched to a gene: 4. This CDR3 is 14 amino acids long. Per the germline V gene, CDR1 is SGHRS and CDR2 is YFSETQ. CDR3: CASSFDRGYYEQYF. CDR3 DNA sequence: TGCGCCAGCAGCTTCGACAGGGGTTACTACGAGCAGTACTTC.

CDR3 coding DNA: TGCGCCAGCAGCCCACCCCAAACAGGGTTGGCCGATACGCAGTATTTT. Translating it yields CASSPPQTGLADTQYF. The J gene is TRBJ2-3, the V gene TRBV5-1, with D maybe TRBD1 (6 bases). The V and J ends lost 4 bases and 6 bases respectively, with 21 bases between them. The CDR3 is made up of 16 amino acids. CDR1 is SGHRS, CDR2 YFSETQ, per germline. Full variable domain (outside the CDR3, taken from reference TRBV5-1 and TRBJ2-3): KAGVTQTPRYLIKTRGQQVTLSCSPISGHRSVSWYQQTPGQGLQFLFEYFSETQRNKGNFPGRFSGRQFSNSRSEMNVSTLELGDSALYLCASSPPQTGLADTQYFGPGTRLTVL.

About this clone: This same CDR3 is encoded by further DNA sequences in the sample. The CDR3 sequence is CASSRDRQETQYF. CDR3 bases: TGTGCCAGCTCCCGGGACAGGCAAGAGACCCAGTACTTC. The rearrangement joins TRBV18 to TRBJ2-5, with TRBD1 matching 8 bases. This CDR3 has 13 residues. The V gene's germline CDR1 is KGHSH and CDR2 LQKENI. With 6 bases clipped from V and 2 bases from J, the junction kept 2 bases outside the gene matches.

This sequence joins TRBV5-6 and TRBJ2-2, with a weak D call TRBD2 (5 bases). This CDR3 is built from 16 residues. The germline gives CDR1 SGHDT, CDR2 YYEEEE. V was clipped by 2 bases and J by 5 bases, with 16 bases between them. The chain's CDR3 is CASSFGSSGMTGELFF. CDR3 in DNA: TGTGCCAGCAGCTTTGGATCAAGCGGAATGACCGGGGAGCTGTTTTTT.

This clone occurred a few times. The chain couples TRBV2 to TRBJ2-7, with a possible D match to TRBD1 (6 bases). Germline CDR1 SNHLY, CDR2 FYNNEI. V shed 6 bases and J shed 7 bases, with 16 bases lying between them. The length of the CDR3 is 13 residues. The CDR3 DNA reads TGTGCCAGCAGCCCGGACAGACTCGGGGAGCAGTACTTC. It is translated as CASSPDRLGEQYF.

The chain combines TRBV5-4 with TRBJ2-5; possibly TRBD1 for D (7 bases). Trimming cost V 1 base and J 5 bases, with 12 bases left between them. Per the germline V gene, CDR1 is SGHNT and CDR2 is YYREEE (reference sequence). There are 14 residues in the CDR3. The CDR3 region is CASSLLSGGETQYF. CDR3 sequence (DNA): TGTGCCAGCAGCTTGCTCTCAGGGGGGGAGACCCAGTACTTC.

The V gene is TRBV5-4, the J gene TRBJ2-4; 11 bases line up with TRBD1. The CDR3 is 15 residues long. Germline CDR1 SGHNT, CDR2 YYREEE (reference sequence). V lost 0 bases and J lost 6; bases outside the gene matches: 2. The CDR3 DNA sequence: TGTGCCAGCAGCTTGGTGGGGACAGGGGGAAACATTCAGTACTTC. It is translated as CASSLVGTGGNIQYF.

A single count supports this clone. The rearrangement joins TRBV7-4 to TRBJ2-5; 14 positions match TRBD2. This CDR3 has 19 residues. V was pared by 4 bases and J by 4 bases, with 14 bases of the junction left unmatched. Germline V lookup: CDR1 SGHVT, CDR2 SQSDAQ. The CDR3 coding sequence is TGTGCCAGCAGCTCCGGGACTAGCGGGAGCTCCCCCTCGGGAGAGACCCAGTACTTC. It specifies CASSSGTSGSSPSGETQYF.

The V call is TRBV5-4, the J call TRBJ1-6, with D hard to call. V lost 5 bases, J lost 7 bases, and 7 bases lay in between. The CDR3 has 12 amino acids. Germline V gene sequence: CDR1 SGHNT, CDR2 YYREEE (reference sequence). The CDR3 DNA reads TGTGCCAGCAGGAAGGAGAATTCACCCCTCCACTTT. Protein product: CASRKENSPLHF. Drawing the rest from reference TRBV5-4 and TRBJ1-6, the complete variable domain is ETGVTQSPTHLIKTRGQQVTLRCSSQSGHNTVSWYQQALGQGPQFIFQYYREEENGRGNFPPRFSGLQFPNYSSELNVNALELDDSALYLCASRKENSPLHFGNGTRLTVT.

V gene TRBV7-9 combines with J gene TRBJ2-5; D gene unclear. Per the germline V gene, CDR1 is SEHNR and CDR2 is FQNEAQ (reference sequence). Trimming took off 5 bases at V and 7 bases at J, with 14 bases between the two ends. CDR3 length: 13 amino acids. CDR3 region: CASSPSSRRTQYF. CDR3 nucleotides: TGTGCCAGCAGCCCATCATCGCGGAGGACCCAGTACTTC. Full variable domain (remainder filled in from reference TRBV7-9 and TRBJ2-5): DTGVSQNPRHKITKRGQNVTFRCDPISEHNRLYWYRQTLGQGPEFLTYFQNEAQLEKSRLLSDRFSAERPKGSFSTLEIQRTEQGDSAMYLCASSPSSRRTQYFGPGTRLLVL.

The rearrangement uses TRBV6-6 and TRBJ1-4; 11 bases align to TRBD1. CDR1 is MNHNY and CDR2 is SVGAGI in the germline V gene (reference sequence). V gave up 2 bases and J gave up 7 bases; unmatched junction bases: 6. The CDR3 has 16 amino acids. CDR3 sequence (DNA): TGTGCCAGCAGTTACCCAAGGGGACAGGGGGGTGAAAAACTGTTTTTT. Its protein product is CASSYPRGQGGEKLFF.

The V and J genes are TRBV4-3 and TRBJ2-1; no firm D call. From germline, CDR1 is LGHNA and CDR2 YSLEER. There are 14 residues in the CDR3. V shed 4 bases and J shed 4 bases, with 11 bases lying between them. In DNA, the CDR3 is TGCGCCAGCAGCCCAAAATGGAGTTACAATGAGCAGTTCTTC. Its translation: CASSPKWSYNEQFF.

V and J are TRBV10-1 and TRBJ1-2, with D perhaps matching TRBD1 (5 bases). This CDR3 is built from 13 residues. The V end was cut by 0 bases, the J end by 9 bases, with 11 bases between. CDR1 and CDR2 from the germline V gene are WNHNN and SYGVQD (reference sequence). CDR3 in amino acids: CASSESKAGSYTF. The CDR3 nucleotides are TGCGCCAGCAGTGAGTCGAAGGCAGGGAGCTACACCTTC.

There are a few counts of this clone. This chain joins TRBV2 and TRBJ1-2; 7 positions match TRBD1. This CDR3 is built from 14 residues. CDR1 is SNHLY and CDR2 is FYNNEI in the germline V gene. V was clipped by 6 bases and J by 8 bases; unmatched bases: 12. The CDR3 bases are TGTGCCAGCAGGGGCGCAGGGGGTGTAATGGGCTACACCTTC. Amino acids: CASRGAGGVMGYTF.

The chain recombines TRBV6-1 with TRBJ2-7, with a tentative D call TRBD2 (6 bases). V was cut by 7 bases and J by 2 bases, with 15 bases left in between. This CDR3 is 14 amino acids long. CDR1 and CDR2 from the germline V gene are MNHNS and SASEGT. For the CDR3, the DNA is TGTGCCAGCAAGGTGGAAGCGGGCACCTACGAGCAGTACTTC. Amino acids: CASKVEAGTYEQYF.

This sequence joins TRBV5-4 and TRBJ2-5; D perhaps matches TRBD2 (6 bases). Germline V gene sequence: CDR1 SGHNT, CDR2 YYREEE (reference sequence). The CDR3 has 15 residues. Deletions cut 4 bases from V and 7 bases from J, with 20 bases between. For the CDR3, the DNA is TGTGCCAGCAGCAACGGTCACCGGGGGTTAGGGACCCAGTACTTC. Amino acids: CASSNGHRGLGTQYF.

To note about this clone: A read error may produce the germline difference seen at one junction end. CDR3 in DNA: TGTGCCAGCAGACAAGATCTCCCTGCGGGAGGCCCGAACACAGATACGCAGTATTTT. Encoded protein: CASRQDLPAGGPNTDTQYF. The chain uses TRBV4-2 and TRBJ2-3; 8 bases are a match to TRBD2. This CDR3 is built from 19 residues. The germline V gene has CDR1 LGHNA and CDR2 YNFKEQ.

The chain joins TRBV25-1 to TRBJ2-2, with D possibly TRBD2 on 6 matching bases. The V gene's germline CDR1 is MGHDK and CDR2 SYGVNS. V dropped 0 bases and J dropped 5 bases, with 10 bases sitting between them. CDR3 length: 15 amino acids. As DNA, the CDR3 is TGTGCCAGCAGTGAATACCAGGGAGGAACCGGGGAGCTGTTTTTT. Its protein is CASSEYQGGTGELFF. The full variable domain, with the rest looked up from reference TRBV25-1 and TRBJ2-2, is EADIYQTPRYLVIGTGKKITLECSQTMGHDKMYWYQQDPGMELHLIHYSYGVNSTEKGDLSSESTVSRIRTEHFPLTLESARPSHTSQYLCASSEYQGGTGELFFGEGSRLTVL.

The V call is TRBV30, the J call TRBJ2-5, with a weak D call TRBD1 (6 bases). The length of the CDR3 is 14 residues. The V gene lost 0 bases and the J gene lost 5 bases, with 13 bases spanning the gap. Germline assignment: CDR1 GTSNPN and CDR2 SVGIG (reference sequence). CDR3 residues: CAWSVQGGWETQYF. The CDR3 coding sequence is TGTGCCTGGAGTGTACAGGGCGGTTGGGAGACCCAGTACTTC. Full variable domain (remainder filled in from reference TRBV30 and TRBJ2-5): SQTIHQWPATLVQPVGSPLSLECTVEGTSNPNLYWYRQAAGRGLQLLFYSVGIGQISSEVPQNLSASRPQDRQFILSSKKLLLSDSGFYLCAWSVQGGWETQYFGPGTRLLVL.